Sequencing of this TCR beta chain was carried out in a study of blood T cell repertoires in COVID-19. Study-wide background: Acute-phase and convalescent COVID-19 samples originated in the United States, Italy and Spain. Nucleic acid was either cDNA or gDNA, and it came from T cells, B-cell-depleted T cells, or PBMCs.

V was clipped by 3 bases and J by 3 bases; unmatched bases: 5. Looked up from germline, CDR1 is SGHAT and CDR2 is FQNNGV. The CDR3 covers 15 residues. Data came from immunoSEQ multiplex PCR; TCRdb stores just in-frame clones and leaves some out. The table lists about 95,000 clones, about 90% of them singletons, with approximately 4.1% in the top ten. Sequenced input: peripheral blood. The receptor comes from a woman aged 45-65 years in a cohort sampled during active COVID-19. The chain joins TRBV11-2 to TRBJ2-3; TRBD1 matches 8 bases. The DNA of the CDR3 is TGTGCCAGCAGCTTTGCAGGGGGCAAAACAGATACGCAGTATTTT. It encodes CASSFAGGKTDTQYF.